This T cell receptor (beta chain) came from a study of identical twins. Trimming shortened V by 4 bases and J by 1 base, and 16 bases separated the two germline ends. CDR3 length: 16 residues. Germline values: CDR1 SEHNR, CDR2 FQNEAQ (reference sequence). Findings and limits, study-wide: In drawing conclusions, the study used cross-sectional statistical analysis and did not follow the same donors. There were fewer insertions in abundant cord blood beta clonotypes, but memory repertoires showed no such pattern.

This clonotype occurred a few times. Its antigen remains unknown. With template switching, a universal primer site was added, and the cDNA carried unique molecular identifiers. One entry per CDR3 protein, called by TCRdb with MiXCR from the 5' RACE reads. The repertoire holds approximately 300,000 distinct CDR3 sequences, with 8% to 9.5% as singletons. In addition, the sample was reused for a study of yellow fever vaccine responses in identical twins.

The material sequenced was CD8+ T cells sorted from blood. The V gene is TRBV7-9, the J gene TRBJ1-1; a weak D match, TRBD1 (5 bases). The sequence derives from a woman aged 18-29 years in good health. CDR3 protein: CASSSNRGGRNTEAFF. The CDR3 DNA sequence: TGTGCCAGCAGCTCGAACCGGGGCGGGAGGAACACTGAAGCTTTCTTT.